The TCR beta chain described here comes from a study of blood T cell repertoires in COVID-19. Study information: Acute-phase and convalescent COVID-19 samples originated in the United States, Italy and Spain.

This CDR3 region has 16 residues. The germline CDR1 and CDR2 sequences are LNHDA and SQIVND (reference sequence). V lost 4 bases and J lost 3, with 16 bases in between. Assay: immunoSEQ multiplex PCR; the TCRdb copy retains only in-frame clones and omits some. The sample records about 140,000 clones, around 84% being singletons. Sequenced input: peripheral blood. This TCR came from an older woman with acute or convalescent COVID-19. The genes are TRBV19 and TRBJ1-5; D possibly corresponds to TRBD1 (6 bases). The CDR3 loop reads CASSTLRQVFNQPQHF. The CDR3 nucleotides are TGTGCCAGTAGTACACTCCGACAGGTCTTCAATCAGCCCCAGCATTTT.